This is a list of T cell receptor beta chains from one sample in a study of T cells in Graves' hyperthyroidism and ophthalmopathy. TCRdb re-called the multiplex PCR reads through MiXCR, storing one row per CDR3 protein. The table lists 450,000 to 700,000 distinct CDR3 sequences, about 45% of them singletons. Material for sequencing was peripheral blood or thyroid tissue (not recorded which). All receptors derive from an adult woman with Graves' disease, either hyperthyroidism or ophthalmopathy (not recorded which). Both conserved end residues are part of each CDR3. D genes are given only for firm matches. The size of a clone is reported for some rows only, either as once, few or many, or as a class for expanded clones.

abundance: many; j_gene: TRBJ1-2; d_gene: .; v_gene: TRBV11-2; CDR3nt: TGTGCCAGCAGCTTCTCCGTCGACAGGCACACCTTC; CDR3aa: CASSFSVDRHTF
abundance: .; j_gene: TRBJ1-5; d_gene: .; v_gene: TRBV30; CDR3nt: TGTGCCTGGAGTGTACGAGGGGGACAGCCCCAGCATTTT; CDR3aa: CAWSVRGGQPQHF
abundance: .; j_gene: TRBJ1-2; d_gene: .; v_gene: TRBV9; CDR3nt: TGTGCCAGCAGCTTATCCGGGGACCATGGCTACACCTTC; CDR3aa: CASSLSGDHGYTF
abundance: few; j_gene: TRBJ1-2; d_gene: .; v_gene: TRBV5-4; CDR3nt: TGTGCCAGCAGCTTGGCCGACGGCTACACCTTC; CDR3aa: CASSLADGYTF
abundance: many; j_gene: TRBJ1-5; d_gene: .; v_gene: TRBV20-1; CDR3nt: TGCAGTGCTAGAGAGGGGCATAGCAATCAGCCCCAGCATTTT; CDR3aa: CSAREGHSNQPQHF
abundance: .; j_gene: TRBJ2-2; d_gene: .; v_gene: TRBV7-9; CDR3nt: TGTGCCAGCAGCTTAGATGCCACCGGGGAGCTATTTTTT; CDR3aa: CASSLDATGELFF
abundance: .; j_gene: TRBJ2-7; d_gene: TRBD2; v_gene: TRBV20-1; CDR3nt: TGCAGGGTTACTAGCGGGAGTTACGAGCAGTACTTC; CDR3aa: CRVTSGSYEQYF
abundance: many; j_gene: TRBJ2-7; d_gene: .; v_gene: TRBV11-2; CDR3nt: TGTGCCAGCAGCTTGGCAGGGGCGGGCTACGAGCAGTACTTC; CDR3aa: CASSLAGAGYEQYF
abundance: .; j_gene: TRBJ2-5; d_gene: .; v_gene: TRBV15; CDR3nt: TGTGCCACCAGCAGCCAGGGGATGAGGGAGACCCAGTACTTC; CDR3aa: CATSSQGMRETQYF
abundance: many; j_gene: TRBJ1-5; d_gene: .; v_gene: TRBV2; CDR3nt: TGTGCCAGCAAAACGGTCAACCAGCCCCAGCATTTT; CDR3aa: CASKTVNQPQHF
abundance: many; j_gene: TRBJ1-1; d_gene: TRBD1; v_gene: TRBV5-1; CDR3nt: TGCGCCAGCAGCGGAGGGACAGGGAACACTGAAGCTTTCTTT; CDR3aa: CASSGGTGNTEAFF
abundance: many; j_gene: TRBJ1-1; d_gene: .; v_gene: TRBV2; CDR3nt: TGTGCCAGCACTACTTCGGGGAGGGGGAACACTGAAGCTTTCTTT; CDR3aa: CASTTSGRGNTEAFF
abundance: many; j_gene: TRBJ1-4; d_gene: TRBD1; v_gene: TRBV25-1; CDR3nt: TGTGCCAGCAGCGATACAGGGGGCTCTGAAAAACTGTTTTTT; CDR3aa: CASSDTGGSEKLFF
abundance: .; j_gene: TRBJ1-5; d_gene: .; v_gene: TRBV12-3/TRBV12-4; CDR3nt: TGTGCCAGCAGCCCCTGGGGGGAACGGGATCAGCCCCAGCATTTT; CDR3aa: CASSPWGERDQPQHF
abundance: .; j_gene: TRBJ2-6; d_gene: .; v_gene: TRBV6-6; CDR3nt: TGTGCCAGCGGACCAGGGGTTGGGGCCAACGTCCTGACTTTC; CDR3aa: CASGPGVGANVLTF
abundance: many; j_gene: TRBJ1-2; d_gene: .; v_gene: TRBV9; CDR3nt: TGTGCCAGCAGCGTAGTATTTGGGGCTGGCTACACCTTC; CDR3aa: CASSVVFGAGYTF
abundance: many; j_gene: TRBJ2-7; d_gene: TRBD2; v_gene: TRBV29-1; CDR3nt: TGCAGCGTCGTGACTAGCGGGAGTTACGAGCAGTACTTC; CDR3aa: CSVVTSGSYEQYF
abundance: many; j_gene: TRBJ2-5; d_gene: TRBD2; v_gene: TRBV25-1; CDR3nt: TGTGCCAGCAGTGAAAGGGCTAGCGGGGGGTTGGAGACCCAGTACTTC; CDR3aa: CASSERASGGLETQYF